This is a list of T cell receptor beta chains from one sample in a study of Graves' ophthalmopathy and Graves' hyperthyroidism. One entry per CDR3 protein, called by TCRdb with MiXCR from the multiplex PCR reads. The sample contains 650,000 to 900,000 distinct CDR3 sequences, roughly 41% of which appear only once. Sequenced sample: peripheral blood. Receptor source: an adult man with Graves' ophthalmopathy. Each CDR3 is given without its conserved first and last residue.

TRBV7-2	-	13	ASSPGQGRTNIQY
TRBV7-2	TRBJ1-4	14	ASSSSLGPEGEKLF
TRBV5-4	TRBJ2-5	13	ASSSQQGSQETQY
TRBV3-1	TRBJ2-5	12	ASSQFGLAGTQY
TRBV2	TRBJ2-7	11	ASREVGSYEQY
TRBV29-1	TRBJ2-7	10	SADDRGLGQY
TRBV29-1	TRBJ1-2	9	SVTLAGDIT
TRBV2	TRBJ2-7	12	ASSTRQGSYEQY
TRBV19	TRBJ2-7	11	ASSPSENYEQY
TRBV7-3	TRBJ2-5	13	ASSSRDSERETQY
TRBV19	TRBJ2-5	13	ASSMSPMEQETQY
TRBV29-1	TRBJ2-6	15	SVEERGTLSGANVLT
TRBV20-1	TRBJ2-5	11	SAGGTEAETQY
TRBV10-3	TRBJ1-5	9	ATDLVQPQH
TRBV11-1	TRBJ2-7	13	ASRGPGTSGYEQY
TRBV20-1	TRBJ1-2	12	SARDLSTGDGYT
TRBV7-9	TRBJ2-6	15	ASSLGLAGSGANVLT
TRBV7-9	TRBJ1-6	15	ASSLEPQSLANSPLH
TRBV9	TRBJ1-1	11	ASSPRRYTEAF
TRBV15	TRBJ2-7	9	ATRDGSEQY
TRBV10-2	TRBJ2-7	14	ASTSGASGTPYEQY
TRBV24-1	TRBJ2-5	13	ATSDPGTGTEAQY
TRBV2	TRBJ2-5	10	ASGTRQEAQY
TRBV14	TRBJ2-7	10	ASSQDLYEQY
TRBV7-2	TRBJ1-2	13	ASSLGISPGDGYT
TRBV12-3/TRBV12-4	TRBJ2-6	13	ASRIDLFGANVLT
TRBV7-3	TRBJ1-4	16	ASSLNRKGSATNEKLF
TRBV19	TRBJ2-5	11	ASSFQGRETQY
TRBV10-3	TRBJ1-1	12	AISPTDLNTEAF
TRBV10-3	TRBJ1-2	15	ASSYSPDRAIPYGYT
TRBV6-5	TRBJ2-5	11	ASRRGVLETQY
TRBV5-1	TRBJ2-2	11	ASREDGAGELF
TRBV24-1	TRBJ2-5	13	ATSDLRSGGETQY
TRBV9	TRBJ1-5	11	ASSVQGDQPQH
TRBV2	TRBJ1-1	12	ASSEGSVGTKAF
TRBV11-2	TRBJ1-1	11	ASSLEGWREAF
TRBV5-1	TRBJ2-7	13	ASSLETGLFYEQY
TRBV5-5	TRBJ1-5	13	ASSLQGATYQPQH
TRBV2	TRBJ1-6	11	ASKQGFLSPLH
TRBV19	TRBJ1-2	12	ASSITESIYGYT
TRBV29-1	TRBJ2-7	11	SLVEGSSYEQY
TRBV24-1	TRBJ2-3	14	ATSDRGQGYTDTQY
TRBV7-9	TRBJ2-5	14	ASSGLGGQFGETQY
TRBV5-6	TRBJ1-4	12	ASSLGGRTEKLF
TRBV20-1	TRBJ2-7	10	SASGSFGEQY
TRBV4-3	TRBJ2-5	13	ASSQSQREEETQY
TRBV15	TRBJ2-7	9	ATSPLNEQY
TRBV7-8	TRBJ2-7	13	ASSPVGGVTYEQY
TRBV2	TRBJ1-1	11	ASIWEGNTEAF
TRBV19	TRBJ1-5	14	ASRGTARYSNQPQH
TRBV2	TRBJ1-2	13	ASSQEYGSNYGYT
TRBV5-6	TRBJ1-2	11	ASSSGQERGYT
TRBV2	TRBJ2-2	9	ASSVSGELF
TRBV12-3/TRBV12-4	TRBJ2-7	11	ASSFWAGSQQY
TRBV5-1	TRBJ2-7	13	ASSLEAGSSYEQY
TRBV7-9	TRBJ1-5	12	ASSLVGPGQPQH
TRBV7-8	TRBJ2-7	12	ASSPSTRQFEQY
TRBV4-2	TRBJ2-2	12	ASAGTSDDGELF